The source of this TCR beta chain is a study of blood T cells in healthy people across ages. Study summary: About one barcoded beta molecule per two T cells came from capture by template switching.

General study results and limits: PBMCs left unsorted prevented a conclusive naive versus antigen-experienced comparison.

With respect to this clonotype: Its cognate antigen is unknown.

A second PCR of 7 to 11 cycles used a sample-barcoded 5' primer and a J-beta primer mix. TCRdb used MiXCR to reprocess the 5' RACE reads, holding one entry per CDR3 protein. The table includes more than 800,000 distinct CDR3 sequences, less than 35% detected once. CDR1 and CDR2 (germline): DFQATT, SNEGSKA (reference sequence). Trimming cost V 7 bases and J 2 bases, with 13 bases left between them. The CDR3 length is 13 residues. The material sequenced was blood. This TCR was recovered from an elderly woman in good health. The chain uses TRBV20-1 and TRBJ2-3; D could derive from TRBD1 or TRBD2 (7 bases each). The CDR3 sequence is CSGQGGFTDTQYF. In nucleotides, the CDR3 is TGCAGTGGCCAGGGGGGGTTCACAGATACGCAGTATTTT.